This T cell receptor beta chain emerged from a study of blood T cell repertoires in COVID-19. Study background: The analysed material was cDNA or gDNA that came from T cells, B-cell-depleted T cells, or PBMCs.

Clones were sequenced by immunoSEQ multiplex PCR, and TCRdb holds only the in-frame ones, with some missing. The data hold about 24,000 clones, with approximately 75% observed a single time. Followed longitudinally, the Seattle patients had been enrolled during active infection. Germline V CDR1 and CDR2: SGHNT, YYREEE (reference sequence). V lost 0 bases, J lost 10 bases, and 11 bases lay in between. This CDR3 is built from 13 residues. Sequencing was performed on peripheral blood. The receptor's source is a woman between 65 and 79 years old with COVID-19, enrolled during active disease. This rearrangement joins TRBV5-4 to TRBJ2-1, with a possible D match to TRBD2 (6 bases). The CDR3 spells CASSLVGGGEQFF. The CDR3 DNA reads as TGTGCCAGCAGCTTGGTTGGGGGAGGCGAGCAGTTCTTC.